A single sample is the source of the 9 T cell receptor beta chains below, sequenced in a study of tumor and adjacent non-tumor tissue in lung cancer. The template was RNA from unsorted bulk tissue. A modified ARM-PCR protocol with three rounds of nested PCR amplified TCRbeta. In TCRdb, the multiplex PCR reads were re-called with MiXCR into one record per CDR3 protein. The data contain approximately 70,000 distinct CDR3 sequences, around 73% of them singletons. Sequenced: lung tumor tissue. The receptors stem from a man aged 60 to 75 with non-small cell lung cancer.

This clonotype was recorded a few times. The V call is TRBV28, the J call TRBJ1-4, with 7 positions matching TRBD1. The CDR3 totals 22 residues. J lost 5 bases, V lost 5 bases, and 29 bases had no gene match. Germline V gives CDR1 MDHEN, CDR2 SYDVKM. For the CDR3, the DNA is TGTGCCAGCAGTCTTGGGGACTTTTGGGGGGACAGCAGCAGTCCAGGGAATGAAAAACTGTTTTTT. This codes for CASSLGDFWGDSSSPGNEKLFF.

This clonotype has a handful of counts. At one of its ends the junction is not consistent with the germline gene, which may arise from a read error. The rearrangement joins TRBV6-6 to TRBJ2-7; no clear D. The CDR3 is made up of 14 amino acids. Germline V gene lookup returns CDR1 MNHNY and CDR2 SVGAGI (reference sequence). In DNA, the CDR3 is TGTGCCAGCCGTTACCCATCGGAAGCCTTGGAGCAGTACTTC. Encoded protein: CASRYPSEALEQYF.

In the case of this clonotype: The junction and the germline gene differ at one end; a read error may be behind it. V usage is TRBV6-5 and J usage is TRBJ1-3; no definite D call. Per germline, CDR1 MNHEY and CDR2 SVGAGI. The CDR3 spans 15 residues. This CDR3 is CTSSYTRRSGNTIYF. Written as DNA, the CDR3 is TGTACCAGCAGTTACACCAGAAGATCTGGAAACACCATATATTTT.

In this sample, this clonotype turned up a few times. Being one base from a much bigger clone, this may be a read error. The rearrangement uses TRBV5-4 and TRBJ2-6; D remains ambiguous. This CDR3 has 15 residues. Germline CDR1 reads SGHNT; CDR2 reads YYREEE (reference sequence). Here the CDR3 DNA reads TGTCCCAGCAGCTTGGTTCGCTCTGGGGCCAACGTCCTGACTTTC. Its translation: CPSSLVRSGANVLTF.

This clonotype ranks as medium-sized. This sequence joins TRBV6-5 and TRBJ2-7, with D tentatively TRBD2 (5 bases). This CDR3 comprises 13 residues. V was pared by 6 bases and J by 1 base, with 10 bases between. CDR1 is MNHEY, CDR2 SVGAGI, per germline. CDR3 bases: TGTGCCAGCAGGACACTAGGTTCCTACGAGCAGTACTTC. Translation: CASRTLGSYEQYF.

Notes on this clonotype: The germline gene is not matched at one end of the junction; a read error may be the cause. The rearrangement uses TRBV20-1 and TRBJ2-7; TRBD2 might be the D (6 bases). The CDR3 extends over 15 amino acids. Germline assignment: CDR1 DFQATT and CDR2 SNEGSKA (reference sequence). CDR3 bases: TGCAATGCTAGAGATAGCGGCACCAGCTCCTACGTGCAGTACTTC. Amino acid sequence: CNARDSGTSSYVQYF.

The DNA for the CDR3 is TGTGCCAGCAGTGAGTGTAGCTCTGGGGCCAACGTCCTGACTTTC. This encodes CASSECSSGANVLTF. This chain joins TRBV6-1 and TRBJ2-6; D is ambiguous. The CDR3 loop spans 15 amino acids. Per germline, CDR1 MNHNS and CDR2 SASEGT. Trimming removed 3 bases at V and 0 bases at J, with 6 bases between.

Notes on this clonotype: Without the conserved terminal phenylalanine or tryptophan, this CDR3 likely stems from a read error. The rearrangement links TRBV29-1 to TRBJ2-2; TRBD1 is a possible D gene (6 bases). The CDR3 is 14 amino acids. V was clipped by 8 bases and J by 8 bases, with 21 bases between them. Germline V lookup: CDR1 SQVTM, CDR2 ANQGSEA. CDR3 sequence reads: CSCRQGSLTGELFY. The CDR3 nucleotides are TGCAGCTGTCGTCAGGGGAGTTTGACTGGGGAGCTGTTTTAT.

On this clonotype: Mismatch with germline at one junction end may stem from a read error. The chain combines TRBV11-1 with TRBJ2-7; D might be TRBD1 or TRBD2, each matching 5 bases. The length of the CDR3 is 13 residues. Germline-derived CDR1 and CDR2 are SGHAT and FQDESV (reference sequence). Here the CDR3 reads CASSYRSAYERYF. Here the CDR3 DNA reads TGTGCCAGCAGCTACAGGTCGGCCTACGAGCGGTATTTC. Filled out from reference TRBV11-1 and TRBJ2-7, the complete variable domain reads EAEVAQSPRYKITEKSQAVAFWCDPISGHATLYWYRQILGQGPELLVQFQDESVVDDSQLPKDRFSAERLKGVDSTLKIQPAELGDSAMYLCASSYRSAYERYFGPGTRLTVT.